The 31 T cell receptor beta chains listed next were all sequenced from one sample in a study of T cell responses to AZD1222 COVID-19 vaccine. Here immunoSEQ multiplex PCR was the method, and the copy in TCRdb shows in-frame clones only, minus some. This sample has over 150,000 clones; 88% occur once, and the top ten carry more than 5%. The sample in question was peripheral blood, obtained on day 0 of AZD1222 vaccination. These receptor sequences come from an adult in good health.

The chain links TRBV2 to TRBJ1-2; perhaps TRBD1 as D (5 bases). Per the germline V gene, CDR1 is SNHLY and CDR2 is FYNNEI. This CDR3 comprises 17 residues. Trimming shortened V by 3 bases and J by 3 bases, and 20 bases separated the two germline ends. CDR3 nucleotide sequence: TGTGCCAGCAGTGAGGGTCAGGGCAGGGTTTTCGACTATGGCTACACCTTC. It codes for CASSEGQGRVFDYGYTF.

The chain links TRBV30 to TRBJ2-7; maybe TRBD2 (5 bases). CDR1 GTSNPN and CDR2 SVGIG come from the germline V gene (reference sequence). Trimming shortened V by 0 bases and J by 1 base, and 16 bases separated the two germline ends. The CDR3 has 16 residues. The CDR3 bases are TGTGCCTGGAGTGTACTGAGAGGGCGGAGGTCCTACGAGCAGTACTTC. Encoded protein: CAWSVLRGRRSYEQYF.

The J gene is TRBJ2-3, the V gene TRBV7-9; TRBD2 matches at 7 bases. Germline V lookup: CDR1 SEHNR, CDR2 FQNEAQ (reference sequence). The CDR3 runs 15 residues. Trimming cost V 8 bases and J 0 bases; bases outside gene matches: 8. In DNA, the CDR3 is TGTGCCAGCGAAAAGGGAGGGGTTAGCACAGATACGCAGTATTTT. Amino acid sequence: CASEKGGVSTDTQYF.

The genes are TRBV19 and TRBJ2-2, with a weak D call TRBD2 (7 bases). In germline, CDR1 is LNHDA, CDR2 SQIVND (reference sequence). Between the trimmed V and J ends, which lost 10 bases and 4 bases, there was a span of 13 bases. The CDR3 runs to 13 residues. CDR3 bases: TGTGCCACCGACGCGGGGGCCACCGGGGAGCTGTTTTTT. As protein: CATDAGATGELFF.

This chain joins TRBV5-6 and TRBJ1-6; D is perhaps TRBD1 (5 bases). Trimming left V 0 bases short and J 6 bases short, with 13 bases between. This CDR3 contains 16 residues. Germline V CDR1 and CDR2: SGHDT, YYEEEE. The CDR3 spells CASSLGLGTPNSPLHF. In DNA form, the CDR3 reads TGTGCCAGCAGCTTGGGGCTGGGGACGCCTAATTCACCCCTCCACTTT.

This clone appeared once. This rearrangement joins TRBV3-1 (or the pseudogene TRBV3-2) to TRBJ2-5; D is unclear. Germline CDR1 reads LGHDT; CDR2 reads YNNKEL (reference sequence). The CDR3 has 13 residues. The V end lost 0 bases, the J end lost 5 bases, and 7 bases lay between the germline ends. The CDR3 DNA reads as TGTGCCAGCAGCCAAGATCTGGGGGAGACCCAGTACTTC. Amino acid sequence: CASSQDLGETQYF.

This chain connects TRBV28 to TRBJ1-2, with D perhaps TRBD1 (6 bases). Trimming shortened V by 8 bases and J by 4 bases, and 14 bases separated the two germline ends. The CDR3 loop spans 13 amino acids. Germline values: CDR1 MDHEN, CDR2 SYDVKM. Here the CDR3 reads CASSWGQGYGYTF. CDR3 nucleotides: TGTGCCAGCTCCTGGGGGCAGGGCTATGGCTACACCTTC.

The chain has TRBV5-1 and TRBJ2-6, with D hard to call. There are 13 residues in the CDR3. V gave up 6 bases and J gave up 1 base, with 5 bases separating them. Germline V gene lookup returns CDR1 SGHRS and CDR2 YFSETQ. The CDR3 nucleotides are TGCGCCAGCAAGGAGTCTGGGGCCAACGTCCTGACTTTC. Its protein is CASKESGANVLTF.

The rearrangement links TRBV6-2 or TRBV6-3 to TRBJ1-2, with TRBD1 matching 9 bases. Losses at the gene ends were 2 bases for V and 4 bases for J; bases not matched to a gene: 5. Looked up from germline, CDR1 is MNHEY and CDR2 is SVGEGT. CDR3 size: 15 residues. The CDR3 DNA reads as TGTGCCAGCAGTTACCCCCCGGACAGGGGCTATGGCTACACCTTC. It yields the protein CASSYPPDRGYGYTF.

This rearrangement joins TRBV5-8 to TRBJ2-1, with TRBD1 matching 7 bases. Germline V gene lookup returns CDR1 SGHTS and CDR2 YDEGEE. V shed 3 bases and J 4 bases; nucleotides not matched to a gene: 7. The CDR3 covers 15 residues. Written as DNA, the CDR3 is TGTGCCAGCAGCTCAGGGGGACAGACTTACAATGAGCAGTTCTTC. Translated: CASSSGGQTYNEQFF. Full variable domain (rest looked up from reference TRBV5-8 and TRBJ2-1): EAGVTQSPTHLIKTRGQQATLRCSPISGHTSVYWYQQALGLGLQFLLWYDEGEERNRGNFPPRFSGRQFPNYSSELNVNALELEDSALYLCASSSGGQTYNEQFFGPGTRLTVL.

The gene calls are TRBV7-3 and TRBJ1-5; the D gene is possibly TRBD1 (6 bases). Trimming cost V 0 bases and J 4 bases, with 10 bases left between them. Germline V gives CDR1 SGHTA, CDR2 FQGTGA. This CDR3 has 15 residues. CDR3 nucleotide sequence: TGTGCCAGCAGCTTAACAGGGGGTTCTAATCAGCCCCAGCATTTT. This codes for CASSLTGGSNQPQHF. Looking up the rest from reference TRBV7-3 and TRBJ1-5 gives the full variable domain: GAGVSQTPSNKVTEKGKYVELRCDPISGHTALYWYRQSLGQGPEFLIYFQGTGAADDSGLPNDRFFAVRPEGSVSTLKIQRTERGDSAVYLCASSLTGGSNQPQHFGDGTRLSIL.

V usage is TRBV5-4 and J usage is TRBJ1-3; TRBD1 matches at 7 bases. The CDR3 spans 14 residues. Germline V CDR1 and CDR2: SGHNT, YYREEE (reference sequence). Unmatched junction bases numbered 5, after V lost 4 bases and J lost 4 bases. CDR3 sequence reads: CASSPGTAGNTIYF. In DNA, the CDR3 is TGTGCCAGCAGCCCGGGGACAGCCGGAAACACCATATATTTT. Full variable domain (outside the CDR3, taken from reference TRBV5-4 and TRBJ1-3): ETGVTQSPTHLIKTRGQQVTLRCSSQSGHNTVSWYQQALGQGPQFIFQYYREEENGRGNFPPRFSGLQFPNYSSELNVNALELDDSALYLCASSPGTAGNTIYFGEGSWLTVV.

The chain links TRBV5-1 to TRBJ2-2; D possibly corresponds to TRBD2 (5 bases). Deletions cut 0 bases from V and 4 bases from J, with 10 bases between. CDR3 length: 15 amino acids. The germline V gene encodes CDR1 SGHRS and CDR2 YFSETQ. The CDR3 protein is CASSLAGGSTGELFF. The CDR3 nucleotides read TGCGCCAGCAGCTTGGCCGGAGGAAGCACCGGGGAGCTGTTTTTT.

The chain is built from TRBV15 and TRBJ1-5; unclear D gene. This CDR3 comprises 13 residues. Trimming left V 0 bases short and J 7 bases short, with 7 bases between. Germline CDR1 LNHNV, CDR2 YYDKDF (reference sequence). CDR3 sequence reads: CATSRDGNQPQHF. CDR3 sequence (DNA): TGTGCCACCAGCAGAGATGGTAACCAGCCCCAGCATTTT.

The J gene is TRBJ2-7, the V gene TRBV5-3; 11 nucleotides line up with TRBD2. TRBV5-3 is recorded as an ORF, its role being uncertain. J lost 6 bases, V lost 5 bases, and 16 bases had no gene match. CDR3 length: 17 residues. CDR3 loop: CARSRGLAVFSFPEQYF. The CDR3 nucleotides are TGTGCCAGAAGTCGGGGACTAGCGGTCTTTAGCTTTCCCGAGCAGTACTTC.

The V gene is TRBV28, the J gene TRBJ2-5, with TRBD2 as a possible D gene (5 bases). This CDR3 comprises 15 residues. The germline V gene encodes CDR1 MDHEN and CDR2 SYDVKM. The V gene lost 3 bases and the J gene lost 2 bases, with 13 bases spanning the gap. The CDR3 DNA reads TGTGCCAGCAGTTTGACGACGGGGAATCAAGAGACCCAGTACTTC. Its protein is CASSLTTGNQETQYF.

V usage is TRBV29-1 and J usage is TRBJ2-1; 12 bases are shared with TRBD2. The CDR3 is 18 residues long. With V trimmed by 7 bases and J by 8 bases, 21 bases remained unmatched. Germline values: CDR1 SQVTM, CDR2 ANQGSEA. The chain's CDR3 is CSAHLRQLAGGPQDEQFF. In nucleotides, the CDR3 is TGCAGCGCTCACCTCCGTCAACTAGCGGGAGGACCTCAGGATGAGCAGTTCTTC.

The rearrangement uses TRBV28 and TRBJ2-3, with D maybe TRBD2 (6 bases). The germline V gene encodes CDR1 MDHEN and CDR2 SYDVKM. The CDR3 totals 15 residues. The V and J ends lost 3 bases and 0 bases respectively, with 10 bases between them. The CDR3 spells CASSFPGTSTDTQYF. The CDR3 nucleotides are TGTGCCAGCAGTTTCCCCGGGACTAGCACAGATACGCAGTATTTT.

The rearrangement uses TRBV25-1 and TRBJ2-2, with D possibly matching TRBD2 (5 bases). The V and J ends lost 6 bases and 1 base respectively, with 6 bases between them. This CDR3 has 13 residues. CDR1 MGHDK and CDR2 SYGVNS come from the germline V gene. The DNA of the CDR3 is TGTGCCAGCAGGGAGGAGAACACCGGGGAGCTGTTTTTT. Translation gives CASREENTGELFF. Full variable domain (missing parts from reference TRBV25-1 and TRBJ2-2): EADIYQTPRYLVIGTGKKITLECSQTMGHDKMYWYQQDPGMELHLIHYSYGVNSTEKGDLSSESTVSRIRTEHFPLTLESARPSHTSQYLCASREENTGELFFGEGSRLTVL.

V gene TRBV21-1 combines with J gene TRBJ2-7; the D call in the table, TRBD1, was not verified against the DNA. TRBV21-1 is a listed pseudogene. CDR3 length: 13 amino acids. The DNA of the CDR3 is TGTGCCAGCAGTGAAGACAGGGGATACGAGCAGTACTTC. It codes for CASSEDRGYEQYF.

This chain uses TRBV16 with TRBJ1-2; 11 positions match TRBD1. J gave up 6 bases and V 3 bases, and 3 bases lay outside the gene matches. CDR3 length: 14 amino acids. CDR1 is KGHSY, CDR2 FQNENV, per germline. The CDR3 region is CASSHRTGGDGYTF. The CDR3 bases are TGTGCCAGCAGCCATCGGACAGGGGGCGATGGCTACACCTTC. The full variable domain, its missing parts supplied by reference TRBV16 and TRBJ1-2, is GEEVAQTPKHLVRGEGQKAKLYCAPIKGHSYVFWYQQVLKNEFKFLISFQNENVFDETGMPKERFSAKCLPNSPCSLEIQATKLEDSAVYFCASSHRTGGDGYTFGSGTRLTVV.

The chain joins TRBV28 to TRBJ2-5, with 8 bases lining up with TRBD1. V lost 3 bases, J lost 3 bases, and 3 bases stayed unmatched. The CDR3 covers 14 residues. From germline, CDR1 is MDHEN and CDR2 SYDVKM. The CDR3 DNA follows: TGTGCCAGCAGTTTGACAGGGGTCGAAGAGACCCAGTACTTC. Its protein product is CASSLTGVEETQYF.

V gene TRBV4-2 combines with J gene TRBJ1-4; 10 nucleotides agree with TRBD1. CDR3 length equals 15 residues. The ends lost 0 bases at V and 6 bases at J; junction bases unmatched: 1. CDR1 is LGHNA and CDR2 is YNFKEQ in the germline V gene. For the CDR3, the DNA is TGTGCCAGCAGCCAAGAAGGGACAGGGGATGAAAAACTGTTTTTT. Translating gives CASSQEGTGDEKLFF.

The chain combines TRBV27 with TRBJ1-5; TRBD1 matches 9 bases. The V gene end was trimmed by 5 bases and the J gene end by 7 bases; junction bases not matched to a gene: 0. Germline V lookup: CDR1 MNHEY, CDR2 SMNVEV (reference sequence). There are 12 residues in the CDR3. In DNA form, the CDR3 reads TGTGCCAGCAGTGGACAGGGGCAGCCCCAGCATTTT. Translating gives CASSGQGQPQHF.

V usage is TRBV29-1 and J usage is TRBJ1-1, with TRBD1 matching over 9 bases. CDR1 and CDR2 (germline): SQVTM, ANQGSEA. Trimming cost V 7 bases and J 4 bases; bases outside gene matches: 7. This CDR3 is 13 amino acids long. In DNA, the CDR3 is TGCAGCGCTCTTCCGGACAGGGGCACTGAAGCTTTCTTT. Its protein product is CSALPDRGTEAFF.

In its sample, this clone was seen once. The chain is built from TRBV6-2 or TRBV6-3 and TRBJ2-4; D is tentatively TRBD1 or TRBD2 (5 bases each). The CDR3 length is 15 residues. Trimming shortened V by 2 bases and J by 5 bases, and 13 bases separated the two germline ends. CDR1 and CDR2 (germline): MNHEY, SVGEGT. The CDR3 coding sequence is TGTGCCAGCAGTTACGGGACCAAAGGGCAAAACATTCAGTACTTC. As protein: CASSYGTKGQNIQYF.

The V gene is TRBV10-3, the J gene TRBJ2-6; 7 nucleotides agree with TRBD1. Germline CDR1 ENHRY, CDR2 SYGVKD. V lost 5 bases to trimming and J lost 0 bases; unmatched junction nucleotides: 7. The CDR3 consists of 17 residues. This chain's CDR3 is CAISSGGVSSGANVLTF. In DNA, the CDR3 is TGTGCCATCAGTTCAGGGGGTGTAAGCTCTGGGGCCAACGTCCTGACTTTC.

This clone was detected only a few times. The chain employs TRBV30 and TRBJ1-1; TRBD1 agrees at 7 bases. CDR3 size: 14 residues. The germline gives CDR1 GTSNPN, CDR2 SVGIG (reference sequence). Unmatched junction bases numbered 5, after V lost 3 bases and J lost 1 base. The chain's CDR3 is CAWSNRGGNTEAFF. CDR3 in DNA: TGTGCCTGGAGCAACAGGGGAGGGAACACTGAAGCTTTCTTT.

The CDR3 DNA is TGTGCCAGCAGACGGGGACAGGGTGGGGAGACCCAGTACTTC. This codes for CASRRGQGGETQYF. The V and J genes are TRBV28 and TRBJ2-5; 9 bases line up with TRBD1. The germline CDR1 and CDR2 sequences are MDHEN and SYDVKM. CDR3 length: 14 residues. V lost 6 bases and J lost 5; bases outside the gene matches: 7.

The chain links TRBV30 to TRBJ1-5; no definite D call. This CDR3 spans 13 amino acids. V was cut by 3 bases and J by 5 bases, with 11 bases left in between. Per the germline V gene, CDR1 is GTSNPN and CDR2 is SVGIG (reference sequence). Written as DNA, the CDR3 is TGTGCCTGGAGCACGGGGTGGGATCAGCCCCAGCATTTT. Translated, it gives CAWSTGWDQPQHF.

The chain is built from TRBV13 and TRBJ1-6, with a possible D match to TRBD1 (5 bases). Germline loops: CDR1 PRHDT, CDR2 FYEKMQ (reference sequence). The CDR3 totals 15 residues. V was shortened by 3 bases and J by 10 bases, with 16 bases between the two germline ends. Here the CDR3 DNA reads TGTGCCAGCAGCTTCGGGAGGGTGGGGGGATCACCCCTCCACTTT. Amino acid sequence: CASSFGRVGGSPLHF.